These T cell receptor beta chains were read from a single sample in a study of blood T cell repertoires in COVID-19. Repertoires were generated with immunoSEQ multiplex PCR, while TCRdb's copy carries only in-frame clones and drops some. This sample has roughly 450,000 clones; around 91% occur once, and the top ten carry approximately 0.55%. Sequenced material: PBMCs or T cells enriched from blood (not recorded which). These TCRs come from a man younger than 35 who had recovered from COVID-19. The CDR3 runs from the conserved cysteine through the conserved F or W. Fields, in order: J gene, clone size, D gene, V gene, CDR3 protein, CDR3 DNA. D genes are given only for firm matches. Size values are once, few and many counts, or a class for expanded clones, and some rows have none.

TRBJ2-1 | - | - | TRBV9 | CASSVEETTVNEQFF | TGTGCCAGCAGCGTAGAAGAGACAACGGTTAATGAGCAGTTCTTC
TRBJ1-5 | once | TRBD1 | TRBV19 | CASRTSGQSVQPQHF | TGTGCCAGTAGAACATCGGGACAGTCCGTTCAGCCCCAGCATTTT
TRBJ2-7 | once | - | TRBV28 | CASSLRNSYEQYF | TGTGCCAGCAGTTTGCGCAATTCTTACGAGCAGTACTTC
TRBJ1-1 | - | - | TRBV4-1 | CASRSGITEAFF | TGCGCCAGCCGTTCCGGGATCACTGAAGCTTTCTTT
TRBJ2-7 | - | TRBD2 | TRBV28 | CASSLTFVAGASYEQYF | TGTGCCAGCAGCCTTACTTTTGTGGCGGGAGCTTCCTACGAGCAGTACTTC
TRBJ1-3 | - | - | TRBV6-2/TRBV6-3 | CASSYSRGGYSGNTIYF | TGTGCCAGCAGTTATAGTCGCGGCGGCTACTCTGGAAACACCATATATTTT
TRBJ1-2 | once | TRBD1 | TRBV28 | CASSSSGQYQYYGYTF | TGTGCCAGCAGTTCGTCGGGACAGTACCAATACTATGGCTACACCTTC
TRBJ1-1 | - | - | TRBV3-1/TRBV3-2 | CASSARPGPTEAFF | TGTGCCAGCAGCGCACGCCCAGGGCCCACTGAAGCTTTCTTT
TRBJ1-3 | - | - | TRBV10-3 | CAIGAQTSGNTIYF | TGTGCCATCGGGGCACAGACCTCTGGAAACACCATATATTTT
TRBJ1-3 | - | TRBD1 | TRBV7-9 | CASSLGQGNGNTIYF | TGTGCCAGCAGCTTGGGACAGGGGAACGGAAACACCATATATTTT
TRBJ1-1 | - | - | TRBV12-5 | CAAVRGLEAFF | TGTGCTGCCGTCAGGGGCCTAGAAGCTTTCTTT
TRBJ1-1 | few | - | TRBV7-2 | CASSLVPEMNTEAFF | TGTGCCAGCAGCTTAGTCCCAGAAATGAACACTGAAGCTTTCTTT
TRBJ2-4 | - | - | TRBV6-2/TRBV6-3 | CASSPWGETKNIQYF | TGTGCCAGCAGTCCCTGGGGGGAGACTAAAAACATTCAGTACTTC
TRBJ2-5 | once | - | TRBV10-3 | CAINERSQETQYF | TGTGCCATCAACGAGCGGAGCCAAGAGACCCAGTACTTC
TRBJ1-1 | - | - | TRBV13 | CASSYHPGGVPMNTEAFF | TGTGCCAGCAGCTACCACCCGGGGGGTGTGCCTATGAACACTGAAGCTTTCTTT
TRBJ2-6 | - | - | TRBV5-8 | CAGTSPSGANVLTF | TGTGCCGGGACAAGTCCCTCTGGGGCCAACGTCCTGACTTTC
TRBJ1-1 | - | - | TRBV3-1/TRBV3-2 | CASSQVRGDTEAFF | TGTGCCAGCAGCCAAGTAAGGGGCGACACTGAAGCTTTCTTT
TRBJ1-1 | once | - | TRBV7-6 | CASSLSFPLDRMNTEAFF | TGTGCCAGCAGCTTAAGTTTCCCTTTGGACAGAATGAACACTGAAGCTTTCTTT
TRBJ2-5 | - | - | TRBV6-1 | CASSEGGPTQETQYF | TGTGCCAGCAGTGAGGGGGGACCAACTCAAGAGACCCAGTACTTC
TRBJ2-1 | - | TRBD2 | TRBV5-1 | CASSLTGLAESRYNEQFF | TGCGCCAGCAGCTTAACGGGACTAGCGGAATCTAGGTACAATGAGCAGTTCTTC
TRBJ2-2 | - | - | TRBV7-2 | CASSPASGGLTGELFF | TGTGCCAGCAGCCCAGCCTCGGGGGGCTTAACCGGGGAGCTGTTTTTT
TRBJ2-1 | - | TRBD2 | TRBV9 | CASSALAGNEQFF | TGTGCCAGCAGCGCCCTAGCGGGTAATGAGCAGTTCTTC
TRBJ2-7 | few | - | TRBV6-5 | CASSPQALEGEQYF | TGTGCCAGCAGTCCACAGGCCCTGGAGGGTGAGCAGTACTTC
TRBJ1-1 | - | - | TRBV4-1 | CASSAGADTEAFF | TGCGCCAGTAGTGCAGGGGCGGACACTGAAGCTTTCTTT
TRBJ1-6 | - | TRBD1 | TRBV5-1 | CASSFQGQGAYNSPLHF | TGCGCCAGCAGCTTCCAAGGACAGGGGGCCTATAATTCACCCCTCCACTTT